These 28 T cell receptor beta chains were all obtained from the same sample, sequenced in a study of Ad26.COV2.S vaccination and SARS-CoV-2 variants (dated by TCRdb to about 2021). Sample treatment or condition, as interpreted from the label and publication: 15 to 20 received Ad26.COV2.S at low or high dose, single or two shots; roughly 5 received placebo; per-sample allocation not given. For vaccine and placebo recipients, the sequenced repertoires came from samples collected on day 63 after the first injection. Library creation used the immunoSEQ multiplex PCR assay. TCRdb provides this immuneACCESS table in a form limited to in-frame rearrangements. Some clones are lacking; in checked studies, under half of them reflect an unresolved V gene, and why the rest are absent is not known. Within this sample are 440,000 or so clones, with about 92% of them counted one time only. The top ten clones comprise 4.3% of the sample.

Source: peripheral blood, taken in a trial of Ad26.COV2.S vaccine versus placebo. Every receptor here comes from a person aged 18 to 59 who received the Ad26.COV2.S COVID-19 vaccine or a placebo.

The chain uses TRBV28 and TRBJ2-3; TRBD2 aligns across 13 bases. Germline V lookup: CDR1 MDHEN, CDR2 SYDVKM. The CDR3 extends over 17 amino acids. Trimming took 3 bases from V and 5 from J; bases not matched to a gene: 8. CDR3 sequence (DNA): TGTGCCAGCAGTTTGCCCGGACTAGCGGGAGTGGAAGATACGCAGTATTTT. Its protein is CASSLPGLAGVEDTQYF.

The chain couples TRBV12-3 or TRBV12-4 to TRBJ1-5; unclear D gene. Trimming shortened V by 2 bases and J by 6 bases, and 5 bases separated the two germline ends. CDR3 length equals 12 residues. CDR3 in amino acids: CASSLIAQPQHF. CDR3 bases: TGTGCCAGCAGTTTAATAGCTCAGCCCCAGCATTTT.

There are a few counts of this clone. The CDR3 nucleotides read TGTGCCAGCAGTTCAGCTGCTGAAGCTTTCTTT. This gives the protein CASSSAAEAFF. The chain combines TRBV11-2 with TRBJ1-1; no clear D. Trimming removed 6 bases from V and 6 bases from J, with 8 bases in between. The germline gives CDR1 SGHAT, CDR2 FQNNGV. CDR3 length: 11 amino acids.

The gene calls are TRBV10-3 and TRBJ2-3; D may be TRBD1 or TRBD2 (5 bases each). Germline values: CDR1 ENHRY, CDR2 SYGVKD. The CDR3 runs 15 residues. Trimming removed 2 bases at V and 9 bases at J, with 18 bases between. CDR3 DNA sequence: TGTGCCATCAGTGAGCGGGACGCTGGTGGAACCACGCAGTATTTT. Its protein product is CAISERDAGGTTQYF.

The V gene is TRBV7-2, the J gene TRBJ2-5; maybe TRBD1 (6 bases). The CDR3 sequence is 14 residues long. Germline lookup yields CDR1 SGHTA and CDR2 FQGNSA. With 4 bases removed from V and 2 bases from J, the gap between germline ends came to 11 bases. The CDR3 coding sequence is TGTGCCAGCAGCTCGGACAGTAGGCAAGAGACCCAGTACTTC. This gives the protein CASSSDSRQETQYF. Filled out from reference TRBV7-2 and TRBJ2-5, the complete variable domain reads GAGVSQSPSNKVTEKGKDVELRCDPISGHTALYWYRQSLGQGLEFLIYFQGNSAPDKSGLPSDRFSAERTGGSVSTLTIQRTQQEDSAVYLCASSSDSRQETQYFGPGTRLLVL.

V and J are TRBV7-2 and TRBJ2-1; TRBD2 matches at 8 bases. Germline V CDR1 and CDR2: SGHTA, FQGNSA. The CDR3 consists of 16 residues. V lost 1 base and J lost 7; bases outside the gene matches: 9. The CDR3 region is CASSLDAGRAGNEQFF. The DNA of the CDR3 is TGTGCCAGCAGCTTAGATGCCGGGAGGGCCGGGAATGAGCAGTTCTTC.

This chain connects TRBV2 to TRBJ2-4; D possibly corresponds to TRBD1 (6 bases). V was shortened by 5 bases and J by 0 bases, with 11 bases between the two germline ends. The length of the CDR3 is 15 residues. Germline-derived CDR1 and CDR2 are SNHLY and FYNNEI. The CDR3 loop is CASSRDNQAKNIQYF. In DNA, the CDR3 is TGTGCCAGCAGTCGGGACAATCAAGCCAAAAACATTCAGTACTTC.

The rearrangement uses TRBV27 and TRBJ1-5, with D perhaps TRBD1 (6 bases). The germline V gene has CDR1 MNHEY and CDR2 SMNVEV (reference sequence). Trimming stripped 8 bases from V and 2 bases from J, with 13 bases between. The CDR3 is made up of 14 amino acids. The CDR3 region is CASGTLQGNQPQHF. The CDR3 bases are TGTGCCAGCGGGACACTCCAGGGCAATCAGCCCCAGCATTTT.

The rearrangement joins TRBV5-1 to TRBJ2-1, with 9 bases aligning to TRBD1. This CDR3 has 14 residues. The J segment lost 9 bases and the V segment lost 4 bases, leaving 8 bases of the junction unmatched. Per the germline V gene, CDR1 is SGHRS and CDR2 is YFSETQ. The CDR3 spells CASSRDRERFEQFF. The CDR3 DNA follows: TGCGCCAGCAGCCGGGACAGGGAGCGATTTGAGCAGTTCTTC.

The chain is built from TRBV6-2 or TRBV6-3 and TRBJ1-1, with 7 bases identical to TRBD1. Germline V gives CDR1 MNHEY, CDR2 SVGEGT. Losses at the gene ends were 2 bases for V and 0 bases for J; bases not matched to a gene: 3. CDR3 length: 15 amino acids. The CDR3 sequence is CASSYRQGLNTEAFF. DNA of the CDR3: TGTGCCAGCAGTTACCGACAGGGATTGAACACTGAAGCTTTCTTT.

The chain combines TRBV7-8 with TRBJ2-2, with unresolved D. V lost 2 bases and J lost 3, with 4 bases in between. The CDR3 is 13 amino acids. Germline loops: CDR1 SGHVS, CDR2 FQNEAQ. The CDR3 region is CASSLKYTGELFF. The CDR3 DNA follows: TGTGCCAGCAGCTTAAAATACACCGGGGAGCTGTTTTTT.

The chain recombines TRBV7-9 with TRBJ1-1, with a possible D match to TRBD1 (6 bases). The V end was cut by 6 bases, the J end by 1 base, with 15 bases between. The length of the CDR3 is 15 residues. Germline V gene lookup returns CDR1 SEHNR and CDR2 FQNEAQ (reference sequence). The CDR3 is CASRGRGAWNTEAFF. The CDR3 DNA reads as TGTGCCAGCAGAGGGAGGGGGGCTTGGAACACTGAAGCTTTCTTT.

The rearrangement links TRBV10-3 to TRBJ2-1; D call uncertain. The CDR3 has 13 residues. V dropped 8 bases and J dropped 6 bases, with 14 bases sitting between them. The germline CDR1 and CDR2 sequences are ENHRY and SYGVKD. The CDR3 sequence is CAILGSPINEQFF. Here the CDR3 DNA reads TGTGCCATCCTAGGGTCACCGATCAATGAGCAGTTCTTC.

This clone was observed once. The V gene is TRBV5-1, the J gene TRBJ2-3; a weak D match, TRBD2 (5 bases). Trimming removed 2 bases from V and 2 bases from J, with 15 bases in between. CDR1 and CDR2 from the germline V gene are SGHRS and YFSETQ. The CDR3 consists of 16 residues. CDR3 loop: CASSLVPGSTTDTQYF. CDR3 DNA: TGCGCCAGCAGCTTAGTTCCGGGGTCCACCACAGATACGCAGTATTTT.

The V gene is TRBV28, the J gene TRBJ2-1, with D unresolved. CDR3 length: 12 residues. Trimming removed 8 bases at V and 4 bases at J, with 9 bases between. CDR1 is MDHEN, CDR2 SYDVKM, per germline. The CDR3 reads CASRTSYNEQFF. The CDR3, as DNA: TGTGCCAGCCGGACGTCTTACAATGAGCAGTTCTTC.

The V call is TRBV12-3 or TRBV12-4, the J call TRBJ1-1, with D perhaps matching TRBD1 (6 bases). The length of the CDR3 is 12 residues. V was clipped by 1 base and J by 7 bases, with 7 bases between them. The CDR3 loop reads CASSLEGDEAFF. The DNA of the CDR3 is TGTGCCAGCAGTTTAGAGGGGGATGAAGCTTTCTTT.

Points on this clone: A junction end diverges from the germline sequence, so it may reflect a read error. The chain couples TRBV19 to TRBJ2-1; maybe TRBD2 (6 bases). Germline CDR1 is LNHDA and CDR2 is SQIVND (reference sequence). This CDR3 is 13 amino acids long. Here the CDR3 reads CASSIGSSGELVF. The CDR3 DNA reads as TGTGCCAGTAGTATCGGAAGTAGCGGAGAGTTGGTCTTC.

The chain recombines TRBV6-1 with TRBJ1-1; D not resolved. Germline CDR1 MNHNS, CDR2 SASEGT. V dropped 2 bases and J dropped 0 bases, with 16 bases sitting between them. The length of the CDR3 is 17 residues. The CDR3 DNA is TGTGCCAGCAGTGAACCCGCGACCCCAAAAATGAACACTGAAGCTTTCTTT. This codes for CASSEPATPKMNTEAFF.

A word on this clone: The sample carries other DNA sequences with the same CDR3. The CDR3 loop reads CASSQGTGGSNQPQHF. In nucleotides, the CDR3 is TGTGCCAGCAGCCAAGGGACAGGGGGTAGCAATCAGCCCCAGCATTTT. The rearrangement links TRBV3-1 (or the pseudogene TRBV3-2) to TRBJ1-5, with TRBD1 identical over 10 bases. Trimming took 1 base from V and 0 from J; bases not matched to a gene: 0. The CDR3 runs 16 residues. Germline assignment: CDR1 LGHDT and CDR2 YNNKEL (reference sequence).

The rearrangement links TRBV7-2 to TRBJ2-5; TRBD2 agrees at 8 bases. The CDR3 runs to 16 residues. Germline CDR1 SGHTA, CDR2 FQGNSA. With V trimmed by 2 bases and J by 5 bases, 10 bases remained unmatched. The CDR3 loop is CASSLRSPGLGETQYF. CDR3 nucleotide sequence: TGTGCCAGCAGCTTAAGGAGTCCGGGACTAGGGGAGACCCAGTACTTC. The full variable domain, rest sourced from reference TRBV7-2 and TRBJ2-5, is GAGVSQSPSNKVTEKGKDVELRCDPISGHTALYWYRQSLGQGLEFLIYFQGNSAPDKSGLPSDRFSAERTGGSVSTLTIQRTQQEDSAVYLCASSLRSPGLGETQYFGPGTRLLVL.

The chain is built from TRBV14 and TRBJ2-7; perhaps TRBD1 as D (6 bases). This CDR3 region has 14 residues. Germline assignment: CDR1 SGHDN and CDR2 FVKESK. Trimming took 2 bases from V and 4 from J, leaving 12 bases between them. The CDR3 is CASSQQGTSYEQYF. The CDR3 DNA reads TGTGCCAGCAGCCAACAGGGGACCTCTTACGAGCAGTACTTC.

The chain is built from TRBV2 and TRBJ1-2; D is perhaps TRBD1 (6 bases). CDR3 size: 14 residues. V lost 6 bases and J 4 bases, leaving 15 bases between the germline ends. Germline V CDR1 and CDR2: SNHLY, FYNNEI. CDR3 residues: CASRGDISSYGYTF. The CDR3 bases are TGTGCCAGCAGAGGGGACATAAGCAGCTATGGCTACACCTTC.

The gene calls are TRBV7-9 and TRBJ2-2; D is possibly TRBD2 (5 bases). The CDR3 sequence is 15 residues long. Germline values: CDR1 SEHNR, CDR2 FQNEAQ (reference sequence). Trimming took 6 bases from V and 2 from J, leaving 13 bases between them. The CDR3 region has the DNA TGTGCCAGCAGTTATGGGCGGGCCAACACCGGGGAGCTGTTTTTT. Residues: CASSYGRANTGELFF.

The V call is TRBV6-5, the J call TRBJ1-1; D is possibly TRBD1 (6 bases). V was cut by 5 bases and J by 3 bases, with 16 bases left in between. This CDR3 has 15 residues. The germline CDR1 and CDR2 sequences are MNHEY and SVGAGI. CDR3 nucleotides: TGTGCCAGCAGTAGACTGACAGGACGGGACACTGAAGCTTTCTTT. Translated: CASSRLTGRDTEAFF.

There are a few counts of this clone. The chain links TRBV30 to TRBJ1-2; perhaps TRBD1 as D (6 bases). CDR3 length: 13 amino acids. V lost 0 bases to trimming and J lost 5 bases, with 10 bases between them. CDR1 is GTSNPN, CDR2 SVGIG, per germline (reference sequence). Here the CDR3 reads CAWSVGQGYGYTF. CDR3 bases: TGTGCCTGGAGTGTCGGGCAGGGGTATGGCTACACCTTC.

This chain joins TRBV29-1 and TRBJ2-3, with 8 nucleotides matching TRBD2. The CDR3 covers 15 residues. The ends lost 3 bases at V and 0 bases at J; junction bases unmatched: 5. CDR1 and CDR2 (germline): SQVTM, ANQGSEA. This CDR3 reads CSVEGSGGSTDTQYF. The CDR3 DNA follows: TGCAGCGTTGAGGGATCGGGGGGGAGCACAGATACGCAGTATTTT.

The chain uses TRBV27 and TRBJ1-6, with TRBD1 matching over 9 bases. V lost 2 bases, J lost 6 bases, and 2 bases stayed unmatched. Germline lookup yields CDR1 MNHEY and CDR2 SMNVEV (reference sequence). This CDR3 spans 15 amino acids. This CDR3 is CASSLHRGPNSPLHF. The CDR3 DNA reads TGTGCCAGCAGTTTACACAGGGGGCCTAATTCACCCCTCCACTTT.

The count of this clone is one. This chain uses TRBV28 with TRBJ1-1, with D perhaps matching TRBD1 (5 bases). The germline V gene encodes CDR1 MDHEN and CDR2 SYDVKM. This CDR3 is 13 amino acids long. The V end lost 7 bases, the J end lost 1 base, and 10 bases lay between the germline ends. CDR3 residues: CASMVGANTEAFF. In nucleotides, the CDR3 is TGTGCCAGCATGGTAGGGGCGAACACTGAAGCTTTCTTT.